The TCR beta chain under discussion was sequenced for a study of blood T cell repertoires in COVID-19. Assay: immunoSEQ multiplex PCR; the TCRdb copy retains only in-frame clones and omits some. The sample includes 200,000 to 250,000 clones, about 91% of them seen just once. The V gene's germline CDR1 is DFQATT and CDR2 SNEGSKA (reference sequence). After removal of 5 bases from V and 11 bases from J, the junction contained 8 bases not matched to a gene. The CDR3 runs 11 residues. Enrollees, about 18 to 95 years old, lived in 24 US areas. Cohorts were assigned according to the clinical history that participants reported.

The clonotype comes from a woman under 40 with acute COVID-19. V is TRBV20-1 and J is TRBJ1-1; 7 bases line up with TRBD1. The sample comprised PBMCs or T cells enriched from blood (not recorded which). The CDR3 DNA is TGCAGTGCTTCTGTCGACAGGGTGGCTTTCTTT. Translating it yields CSASVDRVAFF.